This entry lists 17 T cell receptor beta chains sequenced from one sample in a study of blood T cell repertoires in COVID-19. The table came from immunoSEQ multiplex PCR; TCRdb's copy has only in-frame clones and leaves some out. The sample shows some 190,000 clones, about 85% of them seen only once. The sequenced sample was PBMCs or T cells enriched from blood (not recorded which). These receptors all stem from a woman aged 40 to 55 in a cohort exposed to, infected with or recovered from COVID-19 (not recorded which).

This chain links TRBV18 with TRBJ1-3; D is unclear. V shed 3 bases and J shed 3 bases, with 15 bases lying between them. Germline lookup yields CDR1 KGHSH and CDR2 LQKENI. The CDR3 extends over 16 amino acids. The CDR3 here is CASSPPLREVGNTIYF. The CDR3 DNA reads TGTGCCAGCTCACCCCCTTTGCGCGAAGTTGGAAACACCATATATTTT. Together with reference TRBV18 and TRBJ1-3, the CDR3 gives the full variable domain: NAGVMQNPRHLVRRRGQEARLRCSPMKGHSHVYWYRQLPEEGLKFMVYLQKENIIDESGMPKERFSAEFPKEGPSILRIQQVVRGDSAAYFCASSPPLREVGNTIYFGEGSWLTVV.

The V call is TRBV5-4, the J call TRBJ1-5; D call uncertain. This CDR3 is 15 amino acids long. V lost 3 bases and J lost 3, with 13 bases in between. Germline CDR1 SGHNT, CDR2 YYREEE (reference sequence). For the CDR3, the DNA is TGTGCCAGCAGCTGGGGTCCCGGGGACAATCAGCCCCAGCATTTT. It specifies CASSWGPGDNQPQHF.

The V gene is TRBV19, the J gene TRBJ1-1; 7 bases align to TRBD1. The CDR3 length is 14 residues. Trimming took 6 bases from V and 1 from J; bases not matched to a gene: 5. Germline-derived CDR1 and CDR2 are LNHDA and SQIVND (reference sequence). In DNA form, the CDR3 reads TGTGCCAGTAGGACAGGGAAGTGGAACACTGAAGCTTTCTTT. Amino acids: CASRTGKWNTEAFF.

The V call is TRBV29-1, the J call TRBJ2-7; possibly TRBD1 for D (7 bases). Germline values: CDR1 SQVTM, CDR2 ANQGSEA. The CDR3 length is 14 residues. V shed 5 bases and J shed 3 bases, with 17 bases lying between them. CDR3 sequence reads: CSVLRTGGYYEQYF. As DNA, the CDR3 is TGCAGCGTTCTTCGGACAGGAGGGTACTACGAGCAGTACTTC.

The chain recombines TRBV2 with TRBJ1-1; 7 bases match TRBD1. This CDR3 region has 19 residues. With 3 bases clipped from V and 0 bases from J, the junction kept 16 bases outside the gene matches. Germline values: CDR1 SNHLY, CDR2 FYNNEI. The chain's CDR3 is CASSDPFTLTGKMNTEAFF. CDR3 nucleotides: TGTGCCAGCAGTGACCCCTTCACTTTGACAGGGAAGATGAACACTGAAGCTTTCTTT.

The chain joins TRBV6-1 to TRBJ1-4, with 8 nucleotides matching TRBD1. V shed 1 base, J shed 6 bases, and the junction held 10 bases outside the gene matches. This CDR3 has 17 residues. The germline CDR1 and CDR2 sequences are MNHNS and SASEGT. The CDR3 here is CASSEGAGGNSYEKLFF. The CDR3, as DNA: TGTGCCAGCAGTGAAGGGGCAGGGGGCAACTCCTATGAAAAACTGTTTTTT.

The CDR3 bases are TGTGCCAGCAGCTTAGAACAGAGCTCCTACAATGAGCAGTTCTTC. It specifies CASSLEQSSYNEQFF. The chain recombines TRBV7-2 with TRBJ2-1; D not certain. The CDR3 runs 15 residues. CDR1 SGHTA and CDR2 FQGNSA come from the germline V gene. Trimming took off 1 base at V and 0 bases at J, with 7 bases between the two ends. The whole variable domain, remainder taken from reference TRBV7-2 and TRBJ2-1, is GAGVSQSPSNKVTEKGKDVELRCDPISGHTALYWYRQSLGQGLEFLIYFQGNSAPDKSGLPSDRFSAERTGGSVSTLTIQRTQQEDSAVYLCASSLEQSSYNEQFFGPGTRLTVL.

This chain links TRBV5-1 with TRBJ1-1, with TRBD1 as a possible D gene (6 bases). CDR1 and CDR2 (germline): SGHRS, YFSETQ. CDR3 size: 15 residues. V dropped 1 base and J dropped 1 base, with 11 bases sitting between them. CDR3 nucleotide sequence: TGCGCCAGCAGCTTGCTGGGGGCGCAGAACACTGAAGCTTTCTTT. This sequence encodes CASSLLGAQNTEAFF.

The CDR3 sequence is CASSWDRVNTEAFF. As DNA, the CDR3 is TGCGCCAGCAGCTGGGACAGGGTTAACACTGAAGCTTTCTTT. The rearrangement joins TRBV5-1 to TRBJ1-1, with TRBD1 identical over 9 bases. The germline CDR1 and CDR2 sequences are SGHRS and YFSETQ. Losses at the gene ends were 3 bases for V and 2 bases for J; bases not matched to a gene: 2. The CDR3 runs 14 residues.

DNA for the CDR3: TGTGCCAGTAGTTGGGCCCTGGGAGGGGGTGAGACTCTGGGCTACACCTTC. Protein product: CASSWALGGGETLGYTF. This chain uses TRBV19 with TRBJ1-2, with a possible D match to TRBD1 (6 bases). This CDR3 region has 17 residues. The germline V gene has CDR1 LNHDA and CDR2 SQIVND (reference sequence). Trimming took off 5 bases at V and 8 bases at J, with 27 bases between the two ends.

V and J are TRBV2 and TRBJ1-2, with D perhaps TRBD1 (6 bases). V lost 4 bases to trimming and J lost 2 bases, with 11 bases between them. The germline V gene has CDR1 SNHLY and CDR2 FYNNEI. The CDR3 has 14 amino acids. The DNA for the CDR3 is TGTGCCAGCAGTGCAAGGACAGAAAACTATGGCTACACCTTC. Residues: CASSARTENYGYTF.

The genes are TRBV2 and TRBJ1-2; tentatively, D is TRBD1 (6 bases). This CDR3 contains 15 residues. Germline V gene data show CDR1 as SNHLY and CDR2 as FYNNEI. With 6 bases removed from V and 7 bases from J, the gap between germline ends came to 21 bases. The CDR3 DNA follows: TGTGCCAGCAGCGATTCACCTACAGGGTACTTTGGCTACACCTTC. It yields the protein CASSDSPTGYFGYTF. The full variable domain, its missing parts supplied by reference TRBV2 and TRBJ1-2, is EPEVTQTPSHQVTQMGQEVILRCVPISNHLYFYWYRQILGQKVEFLVSFYNNEISEKSEIFDDQFSVERPDGSNFTLKIRSTKLEDSAMYFCASSDSPTGYFGYTFGSGTRLTVV.

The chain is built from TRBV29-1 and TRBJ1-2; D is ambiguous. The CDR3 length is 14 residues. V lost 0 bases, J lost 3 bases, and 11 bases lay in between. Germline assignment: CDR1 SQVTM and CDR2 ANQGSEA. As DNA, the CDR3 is TGCAGCGTTGAAGACCGAGGGAACGACTATGGCTACACCTTC. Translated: CSVEDRGNDYGYTF.

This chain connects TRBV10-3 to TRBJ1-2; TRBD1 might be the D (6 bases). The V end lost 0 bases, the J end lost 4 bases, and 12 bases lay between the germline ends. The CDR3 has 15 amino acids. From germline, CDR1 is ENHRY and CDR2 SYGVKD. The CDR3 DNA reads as TGTGCCATCAGTGAGTCCCCGGGACACCTCTATGGCTACACCTTC. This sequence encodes CAISESPGHLYGYTF.

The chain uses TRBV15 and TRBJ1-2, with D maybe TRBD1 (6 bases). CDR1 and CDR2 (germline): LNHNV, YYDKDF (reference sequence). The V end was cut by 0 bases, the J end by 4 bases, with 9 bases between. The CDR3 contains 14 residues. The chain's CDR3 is CATSRDQGSYGYTF. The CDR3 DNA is TGTGCCACCAGCAGAGATCAGGGGTCCTATGGCTACACCTTC.

This CDR3 is CATSDQGSNEQYF. The CDR3 DNA is TGTGCCACCAGTGATCAGGGGAGCAACGAGCAGTACTTC. This chain joins TRBV24-1 and TRBJ2-7, with TRBD1 as a possible D gene (6 bases). The V gene lost 3 bases and the J gene lost 5 bases, with 10 bases spanning the gap. Per the germline V gene, CDR1 is KGHDR and CDR2 is SFDVKD. The CDR3 has 13 amino acids.

CDR3 coding DNA: TGTGCCAGCTCCCCCGTGACAGCCCCATTATCGGGCTATGGCTACACCTTC. Its protein is CASSPVTAPLSGYGYTF. The chain links TRBV18 to TRBJ1-2, with D perhaps TRBD1 (5 bases). Germline CDR1 reads KGHSH; CDR2 reads LQKENI. Trimming removed 6 bases from V and 4 bases from J, with 24 bases in between. The CDR3 runs to 17 residues.